This T cell receptor beta chain comes out of a study of T cell responses to AZD1222 COVID-19 vaccine. Study-level results: The repertoires were collected only after the peak T cell response. Among vaccine-associated CD4 TCRs, coverage spanned spike, with dominance at 160-218 and 743-854. The study reported that nearly half of spike-specific TCRs target unmutated variant regions.

Sequencing used immunoSEQ multiplex PCR; TCRdb keeps in-frame clones, though not all of them. The sample shows about 100,000 clones, roughly 84% of them seen only once. The V and J ends lost 3 bases and 3 bases, in that order; junction bases with no gene match: 6. This CDR3 comprises 18 residues. From germline, CDR1 is SGHTA and CDR2 FQGNSA. This clone was found a few times. What it recognizes is unknown. The chain recombines TRBV7-2 with TRBJ2-1; 15 bases fit TRBD2. The sequences come from peripheral blood, collected on day 0 of AZD1222 vaccination. The sequence was obtained from an adult in good health. The CDR3 region is CASSLEGTSGRYYNEQFF. The CDR3 region has the DNA TGTGCCAGCAGCTTGGAAGGGACTAGCGGGAGGTACTACAATGAGCAGTTCTTC.